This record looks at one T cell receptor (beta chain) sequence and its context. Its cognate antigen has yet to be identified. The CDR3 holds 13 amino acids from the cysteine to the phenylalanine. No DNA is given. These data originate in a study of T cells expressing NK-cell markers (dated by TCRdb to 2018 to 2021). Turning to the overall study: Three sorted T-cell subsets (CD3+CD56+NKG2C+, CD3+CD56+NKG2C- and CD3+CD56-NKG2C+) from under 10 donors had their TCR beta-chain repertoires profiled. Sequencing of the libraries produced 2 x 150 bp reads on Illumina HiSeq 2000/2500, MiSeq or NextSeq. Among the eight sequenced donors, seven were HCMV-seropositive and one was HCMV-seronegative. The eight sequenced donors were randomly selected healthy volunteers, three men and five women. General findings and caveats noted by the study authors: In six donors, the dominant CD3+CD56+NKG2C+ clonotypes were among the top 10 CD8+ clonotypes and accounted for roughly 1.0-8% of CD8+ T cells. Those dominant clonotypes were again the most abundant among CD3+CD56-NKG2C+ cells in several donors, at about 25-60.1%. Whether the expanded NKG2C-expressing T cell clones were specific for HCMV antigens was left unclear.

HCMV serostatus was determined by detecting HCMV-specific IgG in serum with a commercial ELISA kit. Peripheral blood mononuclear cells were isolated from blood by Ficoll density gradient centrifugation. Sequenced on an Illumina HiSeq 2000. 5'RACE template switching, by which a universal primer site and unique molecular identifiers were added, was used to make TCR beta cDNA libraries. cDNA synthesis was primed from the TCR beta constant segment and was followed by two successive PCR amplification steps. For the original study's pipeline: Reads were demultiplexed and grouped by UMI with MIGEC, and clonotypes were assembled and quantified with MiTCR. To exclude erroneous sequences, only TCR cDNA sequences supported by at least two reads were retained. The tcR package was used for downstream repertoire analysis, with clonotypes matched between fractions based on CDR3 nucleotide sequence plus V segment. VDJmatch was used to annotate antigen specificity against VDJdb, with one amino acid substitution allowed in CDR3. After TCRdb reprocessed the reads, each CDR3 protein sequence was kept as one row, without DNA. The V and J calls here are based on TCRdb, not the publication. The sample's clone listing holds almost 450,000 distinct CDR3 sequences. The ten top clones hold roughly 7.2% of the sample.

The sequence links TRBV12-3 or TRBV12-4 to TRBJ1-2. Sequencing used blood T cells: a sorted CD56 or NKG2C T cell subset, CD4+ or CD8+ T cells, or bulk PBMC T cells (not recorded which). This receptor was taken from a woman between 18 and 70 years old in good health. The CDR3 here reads CASSLPGAYGYTF.